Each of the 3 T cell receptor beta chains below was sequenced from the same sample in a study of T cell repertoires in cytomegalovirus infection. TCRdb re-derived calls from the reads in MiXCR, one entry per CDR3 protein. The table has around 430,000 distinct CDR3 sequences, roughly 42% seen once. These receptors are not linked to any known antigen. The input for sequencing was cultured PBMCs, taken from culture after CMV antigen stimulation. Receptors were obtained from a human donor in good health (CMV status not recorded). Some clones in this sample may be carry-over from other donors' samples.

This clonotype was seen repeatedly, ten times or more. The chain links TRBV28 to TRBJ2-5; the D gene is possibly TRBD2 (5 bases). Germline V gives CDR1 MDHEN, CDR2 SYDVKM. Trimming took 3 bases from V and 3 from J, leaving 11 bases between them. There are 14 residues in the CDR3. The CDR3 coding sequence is TGTGCCAGCAGTTTGCCAAGCGGCGAAGAGACCCAGTACTTC. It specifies CASSLPSGEETQYF.

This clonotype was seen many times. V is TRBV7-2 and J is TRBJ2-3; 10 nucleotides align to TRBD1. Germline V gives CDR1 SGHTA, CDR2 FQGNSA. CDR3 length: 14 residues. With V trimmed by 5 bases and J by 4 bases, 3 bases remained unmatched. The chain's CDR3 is CASSPDRGSDTQYF. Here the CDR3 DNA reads TGTGCCAGCAGCCCGGACAGGGGGTCAGATACGCAGTATTTT. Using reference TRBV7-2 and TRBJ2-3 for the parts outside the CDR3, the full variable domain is GAGVSQSPSNKVTEKGKDVELRCDPISGHTALYWYRQSLGQGLEFLIYFQGNSAPDKSGLPSDRFSAERTGGSVSTLTIQRTQQEDSAVYLCASSPDRGSDTQYFGPGTRLTVL.

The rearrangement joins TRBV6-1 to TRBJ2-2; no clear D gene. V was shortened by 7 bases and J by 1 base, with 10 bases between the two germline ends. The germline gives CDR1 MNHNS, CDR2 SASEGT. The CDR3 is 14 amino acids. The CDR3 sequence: CASTRVMNTGELFF. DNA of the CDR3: TGTGCCAGCACCCGGGTCATGAACACCGGGGAGCTGTTTTTT.